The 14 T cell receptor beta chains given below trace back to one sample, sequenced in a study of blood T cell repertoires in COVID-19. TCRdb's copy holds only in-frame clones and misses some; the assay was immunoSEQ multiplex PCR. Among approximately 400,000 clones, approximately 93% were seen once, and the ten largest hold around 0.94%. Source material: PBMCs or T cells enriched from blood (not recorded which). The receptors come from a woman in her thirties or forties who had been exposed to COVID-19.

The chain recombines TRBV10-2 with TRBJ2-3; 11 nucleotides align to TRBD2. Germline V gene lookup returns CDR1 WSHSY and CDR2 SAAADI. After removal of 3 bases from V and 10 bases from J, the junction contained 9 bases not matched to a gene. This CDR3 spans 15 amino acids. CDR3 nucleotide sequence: TGCGCCAGCAGTGACCCTAGCGGGAGGCGGGGGGCGCAGTATTTT. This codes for CASSDPSGRRGAQYF.

The chain's CDR3 is CASSFFRGGPATNEKLFF. The CDR3 bases are TGTGCCAGCAGCTTTTTCAGGGGCGGCCCTGCAACTAATGAAAAACTGTTTTTT. The V and J genes are TRBV5-6 and TRBJ1-4; D may be TRBD1 (6 bases). The CDR3 length is 18 residues. Trimming left V 2 bases short and J 0 bases short, with 17 bases between. The germline V gene encodes CDR1 SGHDT and CDR2 YYEEEE.

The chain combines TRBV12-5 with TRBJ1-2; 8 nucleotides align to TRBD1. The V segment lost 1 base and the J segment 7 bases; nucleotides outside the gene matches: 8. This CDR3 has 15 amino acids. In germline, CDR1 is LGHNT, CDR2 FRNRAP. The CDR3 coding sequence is TGTGCTAGTGGTTTGGACAGGGGGGATCTGAGTGGCTACACCTTC. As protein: CASGLDRGDLSGYTF.

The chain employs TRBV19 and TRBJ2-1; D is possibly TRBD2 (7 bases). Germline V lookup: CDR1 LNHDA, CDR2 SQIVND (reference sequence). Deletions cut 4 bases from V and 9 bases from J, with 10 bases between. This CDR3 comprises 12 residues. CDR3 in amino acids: CASSKGGGEQFF. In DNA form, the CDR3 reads TGTGCCAGTAGTAAAGGGGGGGGTGAGCAGTTCTTC.

The chain's CDR3 is CAISEVTGEAFF. The CDR3 DNA is TGTGCCATCAGTGAGGTAACGGGGGAAGCTTTCTTT. The V gene is TRBV10-3, the J gene TRBJ1-1; D remains ambiguous. This CDR3 spans 12 amino acids. CDR1 is ENHRY, CDR2 SYGVKD, per germline. Between the trimmed V and J ends, which lost 2 bases and 8 bases, there was a span of 9 bases.

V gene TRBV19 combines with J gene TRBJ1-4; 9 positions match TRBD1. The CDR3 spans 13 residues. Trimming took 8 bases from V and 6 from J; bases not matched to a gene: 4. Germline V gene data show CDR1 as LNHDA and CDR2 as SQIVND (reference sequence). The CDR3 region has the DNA TGTGCCAGTCGAACAGGGGGCTATGAAAAACTGTTTTTT. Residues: CASRTGGYEKLFF.

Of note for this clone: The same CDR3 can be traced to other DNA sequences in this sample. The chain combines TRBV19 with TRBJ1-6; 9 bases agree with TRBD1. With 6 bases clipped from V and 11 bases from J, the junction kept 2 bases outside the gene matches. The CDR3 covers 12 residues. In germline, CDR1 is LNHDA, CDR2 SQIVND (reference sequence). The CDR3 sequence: CASSRQGAPLHF. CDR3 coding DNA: TGTGCCAGTAGCCGACAGGGGGCACCCCTCCACTTT.

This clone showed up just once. The CDR3 is CAISEPGQGFGYTF. CDR3 DNA: TGTGCCATCAGTGAGCCAGGACAGGGGTTTGGCTACACCTTC. V is TRBV10-3 and J is TRBJ1-2; 9 bases map to TRBD1. The CDR3 extends over 14 amino acids. V lost 2 bases and J lost 7; bases outside the gene matches: 5. From germline, CDR1 is ENHRY and CDR2 SYGVKD.

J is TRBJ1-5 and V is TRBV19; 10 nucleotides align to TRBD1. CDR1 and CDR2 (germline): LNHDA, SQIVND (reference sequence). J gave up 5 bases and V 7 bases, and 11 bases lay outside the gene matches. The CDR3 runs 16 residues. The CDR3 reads CASKDPGQGVYQPQHF. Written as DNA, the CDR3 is TGTGCCAGTAAAGATCCCGGACAGGGGGTTTATCAGCCCCAGCATTTT.

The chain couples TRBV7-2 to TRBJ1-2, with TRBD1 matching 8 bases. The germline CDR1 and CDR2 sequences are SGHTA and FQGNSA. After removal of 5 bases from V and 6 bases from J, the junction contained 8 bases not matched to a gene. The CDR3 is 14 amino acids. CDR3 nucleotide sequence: TGTGCCAGCAGCGTCCACAGGGGGGCTGATGGCTACACCTTC. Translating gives CASSVHRGADGYTF.

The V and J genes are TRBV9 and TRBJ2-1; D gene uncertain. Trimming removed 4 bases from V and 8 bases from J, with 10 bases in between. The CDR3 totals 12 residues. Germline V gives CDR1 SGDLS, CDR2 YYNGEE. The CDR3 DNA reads TGTGCCAGCAGCACCACAGTGGATGAGCAGTTCTTC. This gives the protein CASSTTVDEQFF.

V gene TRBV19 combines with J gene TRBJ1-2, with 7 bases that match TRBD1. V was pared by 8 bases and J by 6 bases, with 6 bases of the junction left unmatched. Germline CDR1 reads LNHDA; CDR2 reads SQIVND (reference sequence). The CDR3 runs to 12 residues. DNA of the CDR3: TGTGCCAGTGGACCCGGACAGGATGGCTACACCTTC. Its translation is CASGPGQDGYTF.

CDR3 sequence reads: CASNGGGPTYEQYF. For the CDR3, the DNA is TGCGCCAGCAATGGCGGGGGCCCTACCTACGAGCAGTACTTC. The rearrangement joins TRBV5-1 to TRBJ2-7; D possibly corresponds to TRBD2 (7 bases). Trimming removed 6 bases at V and 2 bases at J, with 15 bases between. Germline V CDR1 and CDR2: SGHRS, YFSETQ. This CDR3 is 14 amino acids long.

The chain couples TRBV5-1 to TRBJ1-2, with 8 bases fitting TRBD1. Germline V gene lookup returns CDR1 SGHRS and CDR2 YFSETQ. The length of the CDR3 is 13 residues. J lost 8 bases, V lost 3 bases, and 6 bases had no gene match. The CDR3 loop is CASSSRGRGGYTF. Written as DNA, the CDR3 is TGCGCCAGCAGCTCCAGGGGGCGCGGGGGCTACACCTTC.